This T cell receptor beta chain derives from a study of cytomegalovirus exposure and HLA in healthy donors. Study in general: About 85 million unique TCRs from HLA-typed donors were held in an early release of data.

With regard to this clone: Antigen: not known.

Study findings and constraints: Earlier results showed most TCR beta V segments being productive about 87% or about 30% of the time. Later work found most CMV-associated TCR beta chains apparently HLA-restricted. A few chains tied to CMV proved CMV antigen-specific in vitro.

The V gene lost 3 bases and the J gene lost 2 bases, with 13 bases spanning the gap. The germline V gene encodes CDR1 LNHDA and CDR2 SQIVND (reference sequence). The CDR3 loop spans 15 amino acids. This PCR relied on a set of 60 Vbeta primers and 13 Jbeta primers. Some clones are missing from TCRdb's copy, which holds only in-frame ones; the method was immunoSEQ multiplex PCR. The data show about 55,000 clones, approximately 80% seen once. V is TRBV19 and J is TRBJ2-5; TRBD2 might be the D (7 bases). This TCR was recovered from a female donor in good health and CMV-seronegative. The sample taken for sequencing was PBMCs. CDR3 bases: TGTGCCAGTAGTATGGGGCGGGGGACACAAGAGACCCAGTACTTC. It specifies CASSMGRGTQETQYF.